The entry that follows covers one T cell receptor beta chain sequence. These data originate in a study of identical twins. Germline assignment: CDR1 SGHRS and CDR2 YFSETQ. This CDR3 spans 16 amino acids. TCRdb ran MiXCR on the 5' RACE reads and lists one entry per CDR3 protein. The sample holds 1,800,000 or so distinct CDR3 sequences; 25% to 35% are singletons and the top ten take 0.27%. This TCR was sampled from a newborn girl in good health. The chain employs TRBV5-1 and TRBJ2-7; D possibly corresponds to TRBD2 (6 bases). With the DNA end fitting TRBJ2-5 better, the J assignment may be wrong. The sequenced sample consisted of cord blood. The CDR3 loop reads CASSFGGITGGETQYF. The CDR3 bases are TGCGCCAGCAGCTTTGGGGGGATTACAGGCGGCGAGACCCAGTACTTC.